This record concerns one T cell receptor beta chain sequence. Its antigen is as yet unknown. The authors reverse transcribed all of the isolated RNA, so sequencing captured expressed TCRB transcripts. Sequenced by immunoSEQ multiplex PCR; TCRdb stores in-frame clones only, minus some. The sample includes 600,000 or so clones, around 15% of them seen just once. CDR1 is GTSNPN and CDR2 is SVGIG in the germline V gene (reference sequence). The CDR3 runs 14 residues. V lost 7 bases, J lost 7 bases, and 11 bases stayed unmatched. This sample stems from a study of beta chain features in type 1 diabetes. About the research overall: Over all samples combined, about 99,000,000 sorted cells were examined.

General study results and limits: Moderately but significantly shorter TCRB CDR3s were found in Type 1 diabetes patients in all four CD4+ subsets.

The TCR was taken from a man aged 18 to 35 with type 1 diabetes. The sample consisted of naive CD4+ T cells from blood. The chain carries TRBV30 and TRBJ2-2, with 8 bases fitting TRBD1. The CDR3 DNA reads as TGTGCCTTCGCCCTCGGACAGGGTGTCGGGGAGCTGTTTTTT. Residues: CAFALGQGVGELFF.